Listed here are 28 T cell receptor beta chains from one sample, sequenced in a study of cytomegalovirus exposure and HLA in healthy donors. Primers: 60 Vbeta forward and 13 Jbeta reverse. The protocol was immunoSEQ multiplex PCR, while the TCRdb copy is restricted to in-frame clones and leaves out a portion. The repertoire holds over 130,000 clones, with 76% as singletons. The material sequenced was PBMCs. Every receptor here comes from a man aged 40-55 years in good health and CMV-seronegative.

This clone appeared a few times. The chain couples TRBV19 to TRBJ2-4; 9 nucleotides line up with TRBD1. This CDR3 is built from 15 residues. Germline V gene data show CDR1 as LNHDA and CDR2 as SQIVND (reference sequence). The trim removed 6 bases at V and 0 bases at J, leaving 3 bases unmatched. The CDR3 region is CASSRDREAKNIQYF. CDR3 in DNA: TGTGCCAGTAGCCGGGACAGGGAAGCCAAAAACATTCAGTACTTC.

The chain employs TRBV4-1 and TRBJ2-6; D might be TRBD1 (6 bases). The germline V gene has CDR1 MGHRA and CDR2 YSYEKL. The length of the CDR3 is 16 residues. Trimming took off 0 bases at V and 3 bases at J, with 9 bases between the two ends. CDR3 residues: CASSQEAGVGANVLTF. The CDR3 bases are TGCGCCAGCAGCCAAGAAGCAGGGGTTGGGGCCAACGTCCTGACTTTC.

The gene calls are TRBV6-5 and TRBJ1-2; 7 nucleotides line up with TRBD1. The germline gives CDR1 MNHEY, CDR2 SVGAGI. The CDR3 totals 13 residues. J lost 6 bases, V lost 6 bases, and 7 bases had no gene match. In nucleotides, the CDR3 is TGTGCCAGCAGACGACAGGGTTGGGATGGCTACACCTTC. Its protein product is CASRRQGWDGYTF.

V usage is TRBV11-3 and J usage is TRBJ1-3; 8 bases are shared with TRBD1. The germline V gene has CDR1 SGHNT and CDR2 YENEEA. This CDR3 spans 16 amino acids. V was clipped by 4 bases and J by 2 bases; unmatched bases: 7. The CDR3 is CASSSVKTGAGNTIYF. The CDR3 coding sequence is TGTGCCAGCAGCTCCGTTAAGACAGGGGCTGGAAACACCATATATTTT.

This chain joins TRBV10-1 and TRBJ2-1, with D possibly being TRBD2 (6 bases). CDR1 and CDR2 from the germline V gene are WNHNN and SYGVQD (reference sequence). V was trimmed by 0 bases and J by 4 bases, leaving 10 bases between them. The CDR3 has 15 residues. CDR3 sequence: CASSESRAGYNEQFF. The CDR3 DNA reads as TGCGCCAGCAGTGAGTCGAGAGCGGGTTACAATGAGCAGTTCTTC.

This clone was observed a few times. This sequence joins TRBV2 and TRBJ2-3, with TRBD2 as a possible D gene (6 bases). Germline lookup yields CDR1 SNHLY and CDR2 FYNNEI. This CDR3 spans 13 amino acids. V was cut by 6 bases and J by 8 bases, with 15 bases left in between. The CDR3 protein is CASRAFVEGTQYF. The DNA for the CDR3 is TGTGCCAGCAGGGCCTTCGTGGAGGGTACGCAGTATTTT.

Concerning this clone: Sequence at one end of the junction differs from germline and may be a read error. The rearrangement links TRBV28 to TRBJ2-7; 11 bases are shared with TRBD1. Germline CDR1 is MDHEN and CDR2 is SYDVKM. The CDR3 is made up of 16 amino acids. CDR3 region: CASSQRTGGLSYERYF. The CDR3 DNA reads TGTGCCAGCAGCCAAAGGACAGGGGGCTTGAGCTACGAGCGGTACTTC.

Written as DNA, the CDR3 is TGCGCCAGCAGCTTGGGGACAGCAACTAATGAAAAACTGTTTTTT. This codes for CASSLGTATNEKLFF. The J gene is TRBJ1-4, the V gene TRBV5-1; D might be TRBD1 (6 bases). The CDR3 is 15 amino acids. From germline, CDR1 is SGHRS and CDR2 YFSETQ. The ends were cut back, 0 bases at V and 0 bases at J, with 6 bases in the middle.

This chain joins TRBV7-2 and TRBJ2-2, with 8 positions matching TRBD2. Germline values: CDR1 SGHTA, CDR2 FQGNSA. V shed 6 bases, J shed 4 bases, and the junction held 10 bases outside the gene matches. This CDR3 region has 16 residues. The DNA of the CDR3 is TGTGCCAGCAGTCCCCTTGCGGGAGGTGGCACCGGGGAGCTGTTTTTT. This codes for CASSPLAGGGTGELFF.

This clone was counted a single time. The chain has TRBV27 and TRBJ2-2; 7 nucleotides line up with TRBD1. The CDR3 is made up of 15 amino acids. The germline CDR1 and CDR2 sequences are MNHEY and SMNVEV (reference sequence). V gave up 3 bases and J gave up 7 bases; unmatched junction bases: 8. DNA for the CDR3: TGTGCCAGCAGTTTGGTAGGGGGCGCGGGCGGGGAGCTGTTTTTT. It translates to CASSLVGGAGGELFF.

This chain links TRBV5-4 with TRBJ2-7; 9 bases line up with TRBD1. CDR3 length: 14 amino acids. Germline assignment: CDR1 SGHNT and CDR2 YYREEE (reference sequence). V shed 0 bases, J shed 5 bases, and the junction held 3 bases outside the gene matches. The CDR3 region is CASSLGDRAHEQYF. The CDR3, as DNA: TGTGCCAGCAGCTTGGGGGACAGGGCCCACGAGCAGTACTTC.

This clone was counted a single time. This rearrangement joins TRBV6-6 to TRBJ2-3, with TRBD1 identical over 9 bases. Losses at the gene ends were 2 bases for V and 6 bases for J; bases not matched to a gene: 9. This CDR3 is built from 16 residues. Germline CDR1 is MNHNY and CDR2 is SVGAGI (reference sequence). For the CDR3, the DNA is TGTGCCAGCAGTTACGGGACAGGGAGAAGTTTCGATACGCAGTATTTT. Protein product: CASSYGTGRSFDTQYF.

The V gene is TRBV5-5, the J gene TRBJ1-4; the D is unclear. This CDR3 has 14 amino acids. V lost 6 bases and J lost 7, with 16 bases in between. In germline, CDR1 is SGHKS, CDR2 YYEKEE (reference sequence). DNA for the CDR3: TGTGCCAGCACCAATGGAGGTTTTGGTGAAAAACTGTTTTTT. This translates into CASTNGGFGEKLFF. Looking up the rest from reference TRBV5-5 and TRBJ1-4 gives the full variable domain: DAGVTQSPTHLIKTRGQQVTLRCSPISGHKSVSWYQQVLGQGPQFIFQYYEKEERGRGNFPDRFSARQFPNYSSELNVNALLLGDSALYLCASTNGGFGEKLFFGSGTQLSVL.

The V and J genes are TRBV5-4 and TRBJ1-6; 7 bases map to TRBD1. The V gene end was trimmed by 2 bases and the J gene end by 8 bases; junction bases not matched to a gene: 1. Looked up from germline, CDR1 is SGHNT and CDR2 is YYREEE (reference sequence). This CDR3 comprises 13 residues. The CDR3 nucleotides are TGTGCCAGCAGCTTAGGACAGGATTCACCCCTCCACTTT. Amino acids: CASSLGQDSPLHF.

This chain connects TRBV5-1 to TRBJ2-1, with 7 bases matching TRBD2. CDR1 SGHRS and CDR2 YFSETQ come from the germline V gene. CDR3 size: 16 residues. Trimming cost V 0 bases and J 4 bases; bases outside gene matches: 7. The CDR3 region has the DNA TGCGCCAGCAGCTTGGGCTCGGCGGGGGTATACAATGAGCAGTTCTTC. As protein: CASSLGSAGVYNEQFF.

CDR3 protein: CAISRTSGGEETQYF. The CDR3 DNA reads as TGTGCCATCAGTCGGACTAGCGGGGGGGAAGAGACCCAGTACTTC. The V call is TRBV10-3, the J call TRBJ2-5, with TRBD2 identical over 15 bases. CDR1 is ENHRY and CDR2 is SYGVKD in the germline V gene. The CDR3 length is 15 residues. J was trimmed by 3 bases and V by 5 bases; bases with no gene match: 1.

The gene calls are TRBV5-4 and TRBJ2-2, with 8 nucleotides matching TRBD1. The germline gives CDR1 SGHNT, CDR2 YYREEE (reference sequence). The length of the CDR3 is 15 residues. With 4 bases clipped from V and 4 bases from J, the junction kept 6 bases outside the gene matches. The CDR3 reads CASSPGQAGTGELFF. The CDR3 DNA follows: TGTGCCAGCAGCCCGGGACAGGCGGGCACCGGGGAGCTGTTTTTT.

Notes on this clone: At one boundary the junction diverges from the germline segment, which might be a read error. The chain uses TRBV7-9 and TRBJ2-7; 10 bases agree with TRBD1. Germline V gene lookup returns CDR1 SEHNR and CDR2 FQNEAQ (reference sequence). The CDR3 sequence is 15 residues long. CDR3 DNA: TGTTCCAGCAGCCCAACCGGGACAGGGGCCTACGAGCAGTACTTC. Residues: CSSSPTGTGAYEQYF. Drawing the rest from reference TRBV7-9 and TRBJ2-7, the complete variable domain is DTGVSQNPRHKITKRGQNVTFRCDPISEHNRLYWYRQTLGQGPEFLTYFQNEAQLEKSRLLSDRFSAERPKGSFSTLEIQRTEQGDSAMYLCSSSPTGTGAYEQYFGPGTRLTVT.

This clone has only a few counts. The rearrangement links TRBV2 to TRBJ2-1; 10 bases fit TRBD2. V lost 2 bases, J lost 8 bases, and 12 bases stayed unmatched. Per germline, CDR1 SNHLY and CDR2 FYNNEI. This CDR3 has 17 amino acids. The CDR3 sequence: CASSERGPSGGGDEQFF. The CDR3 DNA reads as TGTGCCAGCAGTGAAAGGGGGCCTAGCGGGGGCGGGGATGAGCAGTTCTTC. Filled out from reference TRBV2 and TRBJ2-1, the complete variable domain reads EPEVTQTPSHQVTQMGQEVILRCVPISNHLYFYWYRQILGQKVEFLVSFYNNEISEKSEIFDDQFSVERPDGSNFTLKIRSTKLEDSAMYFCASSERGPSGGGDEQFFGPGTRLTVL.

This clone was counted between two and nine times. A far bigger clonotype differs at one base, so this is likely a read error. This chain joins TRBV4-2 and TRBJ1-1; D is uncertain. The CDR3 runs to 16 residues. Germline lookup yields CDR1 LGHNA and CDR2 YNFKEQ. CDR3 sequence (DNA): TGTGCCAGCAGCCAAGAGATGGATGGAGGGAACACTGAAGCTCTCTTT. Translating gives CASSQEMDGGNTEALF.

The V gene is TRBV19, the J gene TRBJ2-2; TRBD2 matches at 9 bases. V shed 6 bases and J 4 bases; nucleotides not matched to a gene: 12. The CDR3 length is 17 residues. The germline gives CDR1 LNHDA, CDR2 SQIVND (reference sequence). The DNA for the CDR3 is TGTGCCAGTAGGAGGGGCGGGGGGGCCTTGGTCACCGGGGAGCTGTTTTTT. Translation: CASRRGGGALVTGELFF. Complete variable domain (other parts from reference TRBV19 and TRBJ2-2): DGGITQSPKYLFRKEGQNVTLSCEQNLNHDAMYWYRQDPGQGLRLIYYSQIVNDFQKGDIAEGYSVSREKKESFPLTVTSAQKNPTAFYLCASRRGGGALVTGELFFGEGSRLTVL.

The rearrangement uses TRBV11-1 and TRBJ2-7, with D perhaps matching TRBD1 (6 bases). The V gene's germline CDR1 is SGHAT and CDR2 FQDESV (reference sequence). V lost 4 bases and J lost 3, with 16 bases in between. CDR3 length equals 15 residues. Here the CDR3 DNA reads TGTGCCAGCAGCTCGACGGGGCTAGGGGGCTACGAGCAGTACTTC. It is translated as CASSSTGLGGYEQYF.

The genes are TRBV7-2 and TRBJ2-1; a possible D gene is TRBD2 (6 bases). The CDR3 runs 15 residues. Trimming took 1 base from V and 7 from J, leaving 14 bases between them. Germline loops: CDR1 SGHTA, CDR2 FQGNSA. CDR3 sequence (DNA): TGTGCCAGCAGCTTAGGGATCGGGGGTCGGAATGAGCAGTTCTTC. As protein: CASSLGIGGRNEQFF.

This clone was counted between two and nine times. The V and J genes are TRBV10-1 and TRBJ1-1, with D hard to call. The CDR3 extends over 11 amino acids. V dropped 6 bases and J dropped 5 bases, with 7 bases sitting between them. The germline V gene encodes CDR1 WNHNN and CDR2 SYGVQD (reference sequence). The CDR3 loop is CASRRGTEAFF. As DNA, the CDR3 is TGCGCCAGCAGGCGGGGTACTGAAGCTTTCTTT.

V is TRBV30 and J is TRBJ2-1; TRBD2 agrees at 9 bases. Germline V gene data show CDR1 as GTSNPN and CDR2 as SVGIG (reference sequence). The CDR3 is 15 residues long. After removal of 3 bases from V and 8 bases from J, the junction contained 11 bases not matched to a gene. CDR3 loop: CAWSSGGGAFDEQFF. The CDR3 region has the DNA TGTGCCTGGAGCTCTGGCGGGGGGGCCTTTGATGAGCAGTTCTTC.

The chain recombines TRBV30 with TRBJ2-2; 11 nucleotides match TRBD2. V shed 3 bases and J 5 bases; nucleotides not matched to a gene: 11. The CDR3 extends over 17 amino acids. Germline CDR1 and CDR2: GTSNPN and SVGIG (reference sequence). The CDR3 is CAWSRLTSGGPTGELFF. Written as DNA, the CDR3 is TGTGCCTGGAGCCGCCTTACTAGCGGGGGCCCAACCGGGGAGCTGTTTTTT. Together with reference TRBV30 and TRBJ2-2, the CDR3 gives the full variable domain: SQTIHQWPATLVQPVGSPLSLECTVEGTSNPNLYWYRQAAGRGLQLLFYSVGIGQISSEVPQNLSASRPQDRQFILSSKKLLLSDSGFYLCAWSRLTSGGPTGELFFGEGSRLTVL.

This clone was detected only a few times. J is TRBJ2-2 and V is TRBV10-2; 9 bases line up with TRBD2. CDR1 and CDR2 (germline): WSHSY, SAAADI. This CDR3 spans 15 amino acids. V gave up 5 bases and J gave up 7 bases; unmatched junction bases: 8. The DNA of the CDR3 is TGCGCCAGCAGTCCAGCGGGGGGCCTGAGCGGGGAGCTGTTTTTT. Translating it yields CASSPAGGLSGELFF.

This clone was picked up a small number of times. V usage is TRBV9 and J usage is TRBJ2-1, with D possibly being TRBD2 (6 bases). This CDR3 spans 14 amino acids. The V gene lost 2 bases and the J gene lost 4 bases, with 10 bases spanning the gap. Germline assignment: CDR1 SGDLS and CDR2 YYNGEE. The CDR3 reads CASSVRGLYNEQFF. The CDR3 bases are TGTGCCAGCAGCGTGCGGGGTTTGTACAATGAGCAGTTCTTC.